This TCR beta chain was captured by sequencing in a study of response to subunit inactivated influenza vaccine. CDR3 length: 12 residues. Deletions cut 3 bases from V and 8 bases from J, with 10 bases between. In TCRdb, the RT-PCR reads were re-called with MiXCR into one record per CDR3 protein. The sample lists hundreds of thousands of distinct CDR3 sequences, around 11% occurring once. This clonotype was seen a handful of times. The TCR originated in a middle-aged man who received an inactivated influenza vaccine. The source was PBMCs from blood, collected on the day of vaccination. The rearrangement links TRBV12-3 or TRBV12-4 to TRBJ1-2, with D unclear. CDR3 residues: CASSLAPEGYTF. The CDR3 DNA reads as TGTGCCAGCAGTTTGGCACCCGAGGGCTACACCTTC.